A selection of T cell receptor beta chains follows, all from one sample in a study of shared clonotypes between healthy human individuals. The method was immunoSEQ multiplex PCR; TCRdb's version includes in-frame clones alone and lacks a portion of them. The table records about 1,900,000 clones, approximately 95% of them present only once. The specimen was naive CD8+ T cells sorted from blood. All receptors derive from a man between 18 and 35 years old in good health. Both conserved end residues are part of each CDR3. Fields, in order: V gene, clone size, J gene, D gene, CDR3 protein, CDR3 DNA. The D gene is left open where the match is weak. Rows may omit the clone size; those that give it use once, few, many or a size class.

V: TRBV19; size: NA; J: TRBJ2-7; D: NA; CDR3: CASSTGPEQYF; DNA: TGTGCCAGTAGTACAGGGCCCGAGCAGTACTTC
V: TRBV7-2; size: NA; J: TRBJ2-1; D: TRBD2; CDR3: CASSFWGGAYNEQFF; DNA: TGTGCCAGCAGCTTTTGGGGAGGGGCATACAATGAGCAGTTCTTC
V: TRBV4-3; size: few; J: TRBJ2-7; D: TRBD2; CDR3: CASSQVASGSYEQYF; DNA: TGCGCCAGCAGCCAAGTGGCTAGCGGGAGCTACGAGCAGTACTTC
V: TRBV11-2; size: NA; J: TRBJ2-5; D: TRBD2; CDR3: CASSLVGGGQETQYF; DNA: TGTGCCAGCAGCTTAGTTGGCGGGGGGCAAGAGACCCAGTACTTC
V: TRBV6-5; size: NA; J: TRBJ2-1; D: TRBD1; CDR3: CASSYGQGSSQFF; DNA: TGTGCCAGCAGTTATGGACAGGGTAGTTCGCAGTTCTTC
V: TRBV4-1; size: NA; J: TRBJ2-6; D: NA; CDR3: CASSQGGVDVLTF; DNA: TGCGCCAGCAGCCAAGGGGGGGTGGACGTCCTGACTTTC
V: TRBV4-1; size: NA; J: TRBJ1-1; D: NA; CDR3: CASSQVYGNPEAFF; DNA: TGCGCCAGCAGCCAAGTATACGGCAACCCTGAAGCTTTCTTT
V: TRBV7-9; size: NA; J: TRBJ1-2; D: NA; CDR3: CASRNGESGTPNYGYTF; DNA: TGTGCCAGCAGAAACGGGGAATCCGGGACACCTAACTATGGCTACACCTTC
V: TRBV13; size: NA; J: TRBJ2-1; D: NA; CDR3: CASSLDSDKQQFF; DNA: TGTGCCAGCAGCTTAGATTCCGACAAACAGCAGTTCTTC
V: TRBV7-2; size: NA; J: TRBJ2-7; D: TRBD1; CDR3: CASSLGPGQPYEQYF; DNA: TGTGCCAGCAGCCTGGGTCCGGGACAGCCCTACGAGCAGTACTTC
V: TRBV27; size: NA; J: TRBJ2-1; D: TRBD1; CDR3: CASSIGQGTYNEQFF; DNA: TGTGCCAGCAGTATCGGACAGGGCACCTACAATGAGCAGTTCTTC
V: TRBV10-2; size: NA; J: TRBJ2-7; D: NA; CDR3: CASKGDEQYF; DNA: TGCGCCAGCAAGGGGGACGAGCAGTACTTC
V: TRBV27; size: NA; J: TRBJ2-1; D: TRBD2; CDR3: CASSPTSGGLNEQFF; DNA: TGTGCCAGCAGCCCCACTAGCGGGGGGCTAAATGAGCAGTTCTTC
V: TRBV6-1; size: NA; J: TRBJ1-6; D: NA; CDR3: CASSDNSIISPLHF; DNA: TGTGCCAGCAGCGACAATTCTATCATTTCACCCCTCCACTTT
V: TRBV28; size: NA; J: TRBJ2-1; D: TRBD2; CDR3: CASSLSGTSGGINNEQFF; DNA: TGTGCCAGCAGTTTGTCCGGGACTAGCGGGGGGATCAACAATGAGCAGTTCTTC
V: TRBV10-2; size: NA; J: TRBJ2-7; D: NA; CDR3: CASSDSLSYEQYF; DNA: TGCGCCAGCAGTGACAGCCTTTCCTACGAGCAGTACTTC
V: TRBV6-1; size: few; J: TRBJ2-5; D: NA; CDR3: CASSEARNTLRGETQYF; DNA: TGTGCCAGCAGTGAAGCGCGAAATACGCTCCGAGGGGAGACCCAGTACTTC
V: TRBV15; size: NA; J: TRBJ2-7; D: NA; CDR3: CATSRSGTESEWYF; DNA: TGTGCCACCAGCAGATCCGGGACGGAATCGGAGTGGTACTTC
V: TRBV7-9; size: NA; J: TRBJ2-5; D: NA; CDR3: CASSSTVSGSQTFTQYF; DNA: TGTGCCAGCAGCTCCACAGTTTCGGGAAGCCAAACTTTCACCCAGTACTTC
V: TRBV7-9; size: NA; J: TRBJ2-7; D: NA; CDR3: CASSPIYEQYF; DNA: TGTGCCAGCAGCCCAATCTACGAGCAGTACTTC
V: TRBV4-1; size: NA; J: TRBJ2-2; D: NA; CDR3: CASSLSRADGELFF; DNA: TGCGCCAGCAGCCTTAGCAGGGCCGACGGGGAGCTGTTTTTT
V: TRBV5-4; size: NA; J: TRBJ2-7; D: NA; CDR3: CASSLVPLGEQYF; DNA: TGTGCCAGCAGCTTGGTACCCCTCGGGGAGCAGTACTTC
V: TRBV4-2; size: NA; J: TRBJ2-3; D: NA; CDR3: CASSLGGGTDTQYF; DNA: TGTGCCAGCAGTTTAGGGGGGGGCACAGATACGCAGTATTTT
V: TRBV10-2; size: NA; J: TRBJ1-3; D: NA; CDR3: CASSESGEGLSGNTIYF; DNA: TGCGCCAGCAGTGAGTCAGGAGAAGGGCTCTCTGGAAACACCATATATTTT
V: TRBV11-2; size: NA; J: TRBJ1-6; D: NA; CDR3: CASSLGQTNSPLHF; DNA: TGTGCCAGCAGCTTAGGACAGACTAATTCACCCCTCCACTTT
V: TRBV11-1; size: NA; J: TRBJ2-3; D: NA; CDR3: CASSPWGGGGTDTQYF; DNA: TGTGCCAGCAGCCCCTGGGGGGGCGGGGGTACAGATACGCAGTATTTT